This is a list of T cell receptor beta chains from one sample in a study of spatial heterogeneity in lung cancer. TCRdb re-called the 5' RACE reads through MiXCR, storing one row per CDR3 protein. This table has tens of thousands of distinct CDR3 sequences, about 13% appearing once. The input for sequencing was PBMCs, taken at surgery. These receptors were collected from a male donor with early-stage non-small cell lung cancer. The CDR3 runs from the conserved cysteine through the conserved F or W. Each record gives: J gene, D gene, V gene, clone size, CDR3 DNA, CDR3 protein. A D gene is named only where the DNA matches it firmly. Only some rows state a clone size, as once, few, many or a class for expanded clones.

>TRBJ1-4|-|TRBV7-2|-
TGTGCCAGCAGCTTAGACCAGGGGAGAAGTGAAAAACTGTTTTTT
CASSLDQGRSEKLFF
>TRBJ2-1|TRBD2|TRBV7-2|few
TGTGCCAGCAGCTCTCTAGCGGGAGGAATCAATGAGCAGTTCTTC
CASSSLAGGINEQFF
>TRBJ1-1|TRBD1|TRBV7-9|-
TGTGCCAGCAGCACCTGGACAGGGGGTGGTGAAGCTTTCTTT
CASSTWTGGGEAFF
>TRBJ2-1|TRBD1|TRBV6-5|-
TGTGCCAGCAGTTGCAGGAAGGGTGAGGGGGCGTGCAATGAGCAGTTCTTC
CASSCRKGEGACNEQFF
>TRBJ2-3|TRBD2|TRBV3-1|-
TGTGCCAGCAGCCAACGAGGACTAGGACCCACAGATACGCAGTATTTT
CASSQRGLGPTDTQYF
>TRBJ2-5|TRBD2|TRBV4-2|many
TGTGCCAGCAGCCGAGGACCGGGACTAGAAGAGACCCAGTACTTC
CASSRGPGLEETQYF
>TRBJ2-7|TRBD2|TRBV20-1|few
TGCAGTGCTGCCGGGACTAGCGGTACCTACGAGCAGTACTTC
CSAAGTSGTYEQYF
>TRBJ1-3|-|TRBV27|-
TGTGCCAGCAGTTCGGGGGGAAACACCATATATTTT
CASSSGGNTIYF
>TRBJ1-2|-|TRBV19|-
TGTGCCAGTAGTCAATTCCGGGACTATGGCTACACCTTC
CASSQFRDYGYTF
>TRBJ1-4|-|TRBV13|few
TGTGCCAGCAGCTTACAGGGGCAGGATGAAAAACTGTTTTTT
CASSLQGQDEKLFF
>TRBJ2-1|-|TRBV10-3|many
TGTGCCATCAGTGAACAACTGGCTGAGCAGTTCTTC
CAISEQLAEQFF
>TRBJ1-1|-|TRBV9|few
TGTGCCAGCAGCGTAGATCCTCAGAACACTGAAGCTTTCTTT
CASSVDPQNTEAFF
>TRBJ2-7|-|TRBV5-6|few
TGTGCCAGCAGCTTGGATCTGGGAGCATACGAGCAGTACTTC
CASSLDLGAYEQYF
>TRBJ2-3|TRBD2|TRBV7-2|few
TGTGCCAGCAGTGAGTGGGGACTAACAAGCACAGATACGCAGTATTTT
CASSEWGLTSTDTQYF
>TRBJ1-2|-|TRBV2|few
TGTGCCAGCAGTGAAGCGATCGTACGCTACACCTTC
CASSEAIVRYTF
>TRBJ2-3|TRBD2|TRBV20-1|many
TGCAGTGCTAGAGACACTAGCGGGAGAAGAGATACGCAGTATTTT
CSARDTSGRRDTQYF
>TRBJ2-7|TRBD2|TRBV5-5|-
TGTGCCAGCAGCTTAGCGACTAGCGGAATCTACGAGCAGTACTTC
CASSLATSGIYEQYF
>TRBJ2-1|TRBD2|TRBV20-1|many
TGCAGTGCTAGATTGGGGACTAGCGGGTACAATGAGCAGTTCTTC
CSARLGTSGYNEQFF
>TRBJ2-3|-|TRBV4-2|few
TGTGCCAGCAGCCAAGCCAGCGACACAGATACGCAGTATTTT
CASSQASDTDTQYF
>TRBJ2-1|-|TRBV9|many
TGTGCCAGCAGCGTCTCCGGCTCCTACAATGAGCAGTTCTTC
CASSVSGSYNEQFF
>TRBJ1-1|-|TRBV10-3|-
TGTGCCATCAGTGAGTCCAACGGGGGGAACACTGAAGCTTTCTTT
CAISESNGGNTEAFF
>TRBJ2-7|-|TRBV6-2/TRBV6-3|-
TGTGCCAGCAGTTACTCGCAGGGGAGCTCCTACGAGCAGTACTTC
CASSYSQGSSYEQYF
>TRBJ2-1|-|TRBV5-1|-
TGCGCCAGCTCCTCAGCGGGTGGGGGCAATGAGCAGTTCTTC
CASSSAGGGNEQFF
>TRBJ2-3|TRBD1|TRBV11-2|-
TGTGCCAGCAGAAGACGGGCAGGGGGCCTTTTCACGGATACGCAGTATTTT
CASRRRAGGLFTDTQYF
>TRBJ2-7|-|TRBV29-1|-
TGCAGCGTTTCCGACCTAGAGCGATCGAACTACGAGCAGTACTTC
CSVSDLERSNYEQYF
>TRBJ2-3|TRBD2|TRBV20-1|-
TGCAGTGCTAGAGAAAGGACTAGCGGCACAGATACGCAGTATTTT
CSARERTSGTDTQYF
>TRBJ2-1|-|TRBV7-8|many
TGTGCCAGCACCATGGGAACCTACAATGAGCAGTTCTTC
CASTMGTYNEQFF
>TRBJ2-5|TRBD2|TRBV5-1|-
TGCGCCAGCAGCAAGACTAGCGGACAAGAGACCCAGTACTTC
CASSKTSGQETQYF
>TRBJ2-5|TRBD1|TRBV30|few
TGTGCCTGGAGTGGGGACAGGGGGATGGGCGGCCCCCCCCGAGAGACCCAGTACTTC
CAWSGDRGMGGPPRETQYF
>TRBJ2-2|-|TRBV5-1|-
TGCGCCAGCAGCTTGACTCTGACCGGGACCGCACGCAGGACCGGGGAGCTGTTTTTT
CASSLTLTGTARRTGELFF
>TRBJ2-6|-|TRBV29-1|few
TGCAGCGCCCCGGACGGTAGCTCTGGGGCCAACGTCCTGACTTTC
CSAPDGSSGANVLTF
>TRBJ1-1|TRBD1|TRBV9|many
TGTGCCAGCAGCTCACCTCGGGGGGCAGGGGGCTTTTCTGAAGCTTTCTTT
CASSSPRGAGGFSEAFF
>TRBJ2-7|-|TRBV6-5|many
TGTGCCAGCAGTTACCTCGATCCGGGACACGACGAGCAGTACTTC
CASSYLDPGHDEQYF
>TRBJ2-5|TRBD1|TRBV20-1|many
TGCAGTGGGGGAAGGGGGCTCGGTGAGACCCAGTACTTC
CSGGRGLGETQYF
>TRBJ2-1|TRBD1|TRBV13|many
TGTGCCAGCAGCCATGGACAGGGGGTGTACAATGAGCAGTTCTTC
CASSHGQGVYNEQFF
>TRBJ2-1|TRBD2|TRBV4-3|-
TGCGCCAGCAGCCAAGATGGGGCGGGAGGCCGGGAGCAGTTCTTC
CASSQDGAGGREQFF
>TRBJ2-5|-|TRBV2|-
TGTGCCAGCAGTAGACAGCCCCAAGAGACCCAGTACTTC
CASSRQPQETQYF
>TRBJ2-5|-|TRBV5-1|-
TGCGCCAGCAGCTTGGTTTCCGGGACCGAGACCCAGTACTTC
CASSLVSGTETQYF
>TRBJ1-1|-|TRBV6-5|once
TGTGCCAGCAGCCGTCTGACCTGGGTTAAGGCTGAAGCTTTCTTT
CASSRLTWVKAEAFF
>TRBJ1-3|TRBD1|TRBV5-1|many
TGCGCCAGCAGCTTGGTAGGACAGGGATCTGGAAACACCATATATTTT
CASSLVGQGSGNTIYF
>TRBJ2-1|TRBD2|TRBV5-1|-
TGCGCCAGCAGCTTGAACCCTAGCGGGGGGGCGATTGAGCAGTTCTTC
CASSLNPSGGAIEQFF
>TRBJ1-1|TRBD1|TRBV10-3|-
TGTGCCATCAGCCGCTCGACAGGGTCGGGGACTGAAGCTTTCTTT
CAISRSTGSGTEAFF
>TRBJ2-5|-|TRBV6-1|few
TGTGCCGCCAGTATCCAGGGGCAAGAGACCCAGTACTTC
CAASIQGQETQYF
>TRBJ2-7|-|TRBV7-6|many
TGTGCCAGCAGCTTGTTACCGTTATCCTACGAGCAGTACTTC
CASSLLPLSYEQYF
>TRBJ1-2|TRBD1|TRBV6-2/TRBV6-3|few
TGTGCCAGCAGGCTGGGACAGTTCTATGGCTACACCTTC
CASRLGQFYGYTF
>TRBJ1-5|-|TRBV6-6|few
TGTGCCAGCAGGCCAGGTCGAGATAGCAATCAGCCCCAGCATTTT
CASRPGRDSNQPQHF
>TRBJ2-7|TRBD1|TRBV2|few
TGTGCCAGCAGTGGACAGGGGTACGAGCAGTACTTC
CASSGQGYEQYF
>TRBJ2-5|-|TRBV12-3/TRBV12-4|many
TGTGCCAGCAGTTTCTCCAGGGAAGAGACCCAGTACTTC
CASSFSREETQYF